The 19 T cell receptor beta chains below all came from one sample that was sequenced in a study of blood T cell repertoires in COVID-19. Using immunoSEQ multiplex PCR, the repertoire was profiled, and TCRdb retains in-frame clones only, with some absent. The table shows about 220,000 clones, with about 90% occurring only once. The specimen was PBMCs or T cells enriched from blood (not recorded which). These receptors came from a woman aged 50 to 65 with acute COVID-19.

The gene calls are TRBV7-3 and TRBJ2-1; 11 bases align to TRBD2. Trimming took 0 bases from V and 0 from J; bases not matched to a gene: 4. The CDR3 length is 18 residues. Germline V lookup: CDR1 SGHTA, CDR2 FQGTGA. CDR3 DNA: TGTGCCAGCAGCTTAACGGGGACTAGCGGAATCTCCTACAATGAGCAGTTCTTC. Translation: CASSLTGTSGISYNEQFF. The full variable domain, completed using reference TRBV7-3 and TRBJ2-1, is GAGVSQTPSNKVTEKGKYVELRCDPISGHTALYWYRQSLGQGPEFLIYFQGTGAADDSGLPNDRFFAVRPEGSVSTLKIQRTERGDSAVYLCASSLTGTSGISYNEQFFGPGTRLTVL.

V and J are TRBV6-6 and TRBJ2-5; 12 bases are shared with TRBD1. The CDR3 extends over 15 amino acids. Looked up from germline, CDR1 is MNHNY and CDR2 is SVGAGI (reference sequence). The junction had 7 bases not matched to a gene; V was cut back by 6 bases and J by 5 bases. The CDR3 protein is CASSPGQGARETQYF. As DNA, the CDR3 is TGTGCCAGCAGCCCGGGACAGGGGGCGCGGGAGACCCAGTACTTC.

This clone has a single count. The chain has TRBV27 and TRBJ1-6; TRBD1 matches at 9 bases. CDR1 and CDR2 (germline): MNHEY, SMNVEV (reference sequence). The CDR3 runs 15 residues. The junction had 3 bases not matched to a gene; V was cut back by 6 bases and J by 3 bases. The CDR3 DNA is TGTGCCAGCAGAAGGACAGGGGTCTATAATTCACCCCTCCACTTT. Protein: CASRRTGVYNSPLHF.

The sample holds many counts of this clone. This chain links TRBV5-1 with TRBJ1-2, with 10 positions matching TRBD1. The germline gives CDR1 SGHRS, CDR2 YFSETQ. The CDR3 has 13 residues. Unmatched junction bases numbered 4, after V lost 4 bases and J lost 7 bases. CDR3 amino acids: CASSLGTGVGYTF. CDR3 in DNA: TGCGCCAGCAGCCTAGGGACAGGGGTTGGCTACACCTTC.

This chain joins TRBV21-1 and TRBJ2-7; the DNA was not used to check the table's D call, TRBD2. TRBV21-1 is described as a pseudogene. The CDR3 consists of 16 residues. CDR3 residues: CARGDETSGGSYEQYF. The CDR3 nucleotides are TGTGCCAGAGGCGACGAGACTAGCGGGGGCTCCTACGAGCAGTACTTC.

The chain has TRBV7-2 and TRBJ2-7; TRBD1 matches at 9 bases. The germline gives CDR1 SGHTA, CDR2 FQGNSA. The CDR3 runs to 17 residues. V shed 1 base and J 7 bases; nucleotides not matched to a gene: 14. This chain's CDR3 is CASSLVFPGTGIGEQYF. The CDR3 DNA reads TGTGCCAGCAGCTTAGTATTCCCCGGGACAGGGATCGGGGAGCAGTACTTC.

The rearrangement joins TRBV27 to TRBJ1-6, with D perhaps TRBD1 (6 bases). Trimming pared 6 bases from V and 5 bases from J, leaving 14 bases between. There are 15 residues in the CDR3. Germline CDR1 is MNHEY and CDR2 is SMNVEV (reference sequence). As DNA, the CDR3 is TGTGCCAGCAGGACAGGACCTTGGCATAATTCACCCCTCCACTTT. It specifies CASRTGPWHNSPLHF.

The chain combines TRBV7-9 with TRBJ2-3, with 7 bases aligning to TRBD1. V lost 5 bases to trimming and J lost 0 bases; unmatched junction nucleotides: 5. The CDR3 runs 15 residues. Germline values: CDR1 SEHNR, CDR2 FQNEAQ (reference sequence). CDR3 protein: CASSRQGTSTDTQYF. The CDR3 region has the DNA TGTGCCAGCAGCCGACAGGGAACCAGCACAGATACGCAGTATTTT.

The rearrangement joins TRBV11-3 to TRBJ2-7; possible D gene TRBD2, 6 bases. With 8 bases removed from V and 0 bases from J, the gap between germline ends came to 17 bases. Germline assignment: CDR1 SGHNT and CDR2 YENEEA. The CDR3 extends over 15 amino acids. The CDR3 coding sequence is TGTGCCAGCGGCGGGACGTACCTATCCTCCTACGAGCAGTACTTC. It yields the protein CASGGTYLSSYEQYF.

This clone showed up just once. The chain employs TRBV21-1 and TRBJ1-5; TRBD1 is the table's D call, not checked against the DNA. TRBV21-1 is listed as a pseudogene. The CDR3 is made up of 16 amino acids. This CDR3 reads CASSRVVKTGRQPQHF. As DNA, the CDR3 is TGTGCCAGCAGCAGGGTTGTAAAGACAGGGAGGCAGCCCCAGCATTTT.

The chain is built from TRBV5-1 and TRBJ2-1; D unresolved. Trimming removed 2 bases from V and 0 bases from J, with 6 bases in between. The CDR3 runs 14 residues. Germline CDR1 is SGHRS and CDR2 is YFSETQ. This CDR3 is CASSFAISYNEQFF. In DNA form, the CDR3 reads TGCGCCAGCAGCTTCGCTATCTCCTACAATGAGCAGTTCTTC.

The chain joins TRBV7-8 to TRBJ2-7, with TRBD1 matching 7 bases. The CDR3 contains 15 residues. Germline CDR1 is SGHVS and CDR2 is FQNEAQ. The trim removed 6 bases at V and 4 bases at J, leaving 12 bases unmatched. The CDR3 protein is CASRQAGTDLYEQYF. CDR3 nucleotide sequence: TGTGCCAGCAGACAAGCCGGGACAGACCTGTACGAGCAGTACTTC.

The rearrangement uses TRBV7-2 and TRBJ2-7, with 8 bases aligning to TRBD1. CDR1 SGHTA and CDR2 FQGNSA come from the germline V gene. J was trimmed by 1 base and V by 3 bases; bases with no gene match: 2. CDR3 length: 14 residues. The CDR3 coding sequence is TGTGCCAGCAGCTTTGACAGGGGATCCTACGAGCAGTACTTC. It codes for CASSFDRGSYEQYF.

This clone was observed a single time. This is likely a read error, given that the CDR3 carries no conserved phenylalanine or tryptophan at its end. Because the CDR3's place on the DNA is in doubt, the DNA is left out and the CDR3 is given as listed by TCRdb. The CDR3 loop is CASSQEGGTGELVI. The chain employs TRBV3-1 (or the pseudogene TRBV3-2) and TRBJ2-7; the table calls TRBD2, which could not be checked here. Per germline, CDR1 LGHDT and CDR2 YNNKEL (reference sequence). The CDR3 totals 14 residues, both ends included.

The chain joins TRBV6-1 to TRBJ2-5, with TRBD2 identical over 13 bases. Unmatched junction bases numbered 11, after V lost 3 bases and J lost 4 bases. The CDR3 has 18 amino acids. Germline V gene lookup returns CDR1 MNHNS and CDR2 SASEGT. The CDR3 loop reads CASSEGRTSGSRIETQYF. CDR3 sequence (DNA): TGTGCCAGCAGTGAGGGGCGGACTAGCGGGAGCCGGATAGAGACCCAGTACTTC.

The V and J genes are TRBV12-2 and TRBJ2-2; the D call of TRBD1 is as the table states it, not checked on the DNA. TRBV12-2 is a pseudogene. The CDR3 extends over 16 amino acids. Here the CDR3 reads CASRNRDREQIGELFF. The CDR3 DNA sequence: TGTGCAAGTCGCAACCGGGACAGGGAACAGATCGGGGAGCTGTTTTTT.

CDR3 DNA sequence: TGTGCCAGCAGGACAGGGGGCACCGGGGAGCTGTTTTTT. Translated, it gives CASRTGGTGELFF. The rearrangement uses TRBV5-8 and TRBJ2-2; 9 nucleotides agree with TRBD1. The CDR3 loop spans 13 amino acids. Germline V lookup: CDR1 SGHTS, CDR2 YDEGEE. V was pared by 5 bases and J by 4 bases, with 0 bases of the junction left unmatched.

This clone was counted once. The chain employs TRBV7-2 and TRBJ1-1; TRBD1 might be the D (5 bases). From germline, CDR1 is SGHTA and CDR2 FQGNSA. The CDR3 covers 15 residues. V gave up 5 bases and J gave up 2 bases, with 15 bases separating them. The CDR3 DNA is TGTGCCAGCAGCCAAGGCGGGGCCCTAAACACTGAAGCTTTCTTT. This encodes CASSQGGALNTEAFF.

The genes are TRBV7-9 and TRBJ2-3; D is possibly TRBD1 (5 bases). In germline, CDR1 is SEHNR, CDR2 FQNEAQ (reference sequence). Trimming cost V 5 bases and J 8 bases, with 8 bases left between them. The CDR3 contains 11 residues. CDR3 nucleotides: TGTGCCAGCAGCCCAAGGGGTACGCAGTATTTT. As protein: CASSPRGTQYF.